The sequence of this TCR beta chain was determined in a study of shared clonotypes between healthy human individuals. A word on this clone: Its antigen is still unknown.

Study-level findings and limits: Relative to their counterparts shared across all four donors, non-shared clonotypes exhibited diminished generation probabilities.

Here immunoSEQ multiplex PCR was the method, and the copy in TCRdb shows in-frame clones only, minus some. The sample records millions of clones, 90% to 95% being singletons. This CDR3 spans 18 amino acids. Trimming shortened V by 4 bases and J by 5 bases, and 21 bases separated the two germline ends. CDR1 SGHNT and CDR2 YENEEA come from the germline V gene. This sequence originates from a man in his late teens or twenties in good health. Sequenced sample: naive CD4+ T cells sorted from blood. As to subset: CD45RA+ positively selected. V is TRBV11-3 and J is TRBJ1-6; D unclear. For the CDR3, the DNA is TGTGCCAGCAGCTATCGGACGCGAGGGTACAACCATAATTCACCCCTCCACTTT. This sequence encodes CASSYRTRGYNHNSPLHF. The full variable domain, its missing parts supplied by reference TRBV11-3 and TRBJ1-6, is EAGVVQSPRYKIIEKKQPVAFWCNPISGHNTLYWYLQNLGQGPELLIRYENEEAVDDSQLPKDRFSAERLKGVDSTLKIQPAELGDSAVYLCASSYRTRGYNHNSPLHFGNGTRLTVT.